This T cell receptor beta chain was found in a study of cytomegalovirus exposure and HLA in healthy donors. Healthy bone marrow donors supplied every sample. CDR1 is SGHRS, CDR2 YFSETQ, per germline. CDR3 size: 14 residues. 60 Vbeta and 13 Jbeta primers were used in PCR. Profiling relied on immunoSEQ multiplex PCR, and the TCRdb table lists in-frame clones only, not all of them. This sample's table has 100,000 to 150,000 clones. The source is a woman between 35 and 50 years old in good health and CMV-seropositive. Specimen: PBMCs. The rearrangement joins TRBV5-1 to TRBJ2-5; weak D call: TRBD1 (6 bases). With the DNA end fitting TRBJ2-7 better, the J assignment may be wrong. This chain's CDR3 is CASSQTGSPYEQYF. CDR3 bases: TGCGCCAGCAGCCAGACAGGAAGCCCCTACGAGCAGTACTTC.